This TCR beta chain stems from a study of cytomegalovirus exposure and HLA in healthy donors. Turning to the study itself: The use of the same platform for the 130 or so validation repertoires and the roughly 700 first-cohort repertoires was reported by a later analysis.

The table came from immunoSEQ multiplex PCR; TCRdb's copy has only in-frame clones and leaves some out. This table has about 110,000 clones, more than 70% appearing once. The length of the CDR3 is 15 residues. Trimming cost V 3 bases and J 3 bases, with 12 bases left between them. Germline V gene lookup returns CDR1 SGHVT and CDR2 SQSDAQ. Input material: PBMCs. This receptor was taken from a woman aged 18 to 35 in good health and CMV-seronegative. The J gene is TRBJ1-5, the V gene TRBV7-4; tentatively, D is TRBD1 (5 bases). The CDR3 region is CASSFRGGDNQPQHF. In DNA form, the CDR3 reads TGTGCCAGCAGCTTTCGGGGGGGAGACAATCAGCCCCAGCATTTT.